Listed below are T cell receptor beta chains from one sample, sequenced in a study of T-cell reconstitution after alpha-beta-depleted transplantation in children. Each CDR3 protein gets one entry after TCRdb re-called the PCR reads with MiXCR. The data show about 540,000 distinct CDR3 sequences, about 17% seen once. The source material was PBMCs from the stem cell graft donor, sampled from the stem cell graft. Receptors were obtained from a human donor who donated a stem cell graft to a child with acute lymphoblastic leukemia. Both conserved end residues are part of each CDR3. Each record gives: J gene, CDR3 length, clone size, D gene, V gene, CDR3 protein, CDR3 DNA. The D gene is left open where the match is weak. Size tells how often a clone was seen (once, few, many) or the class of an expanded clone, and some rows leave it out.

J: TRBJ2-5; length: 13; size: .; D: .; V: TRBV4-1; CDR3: CASSQGQDGTQYF; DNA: TGCGCCAGCAGCCAAGGGCAGGATGGGACCCAGTACTTC
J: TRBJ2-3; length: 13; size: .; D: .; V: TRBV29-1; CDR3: CSVARSGTDTQYF; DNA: TGCAGCGTTGCTAGGAGCGGCACAGATACGCAGTATTTT
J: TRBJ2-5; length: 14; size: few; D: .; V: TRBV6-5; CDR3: CASSYSTGVETQYF; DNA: TGTGCCAGCAGTTACTCGACCGGGGTAGAGACCCAGTACTTC
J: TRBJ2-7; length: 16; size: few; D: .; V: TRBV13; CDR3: CASSQTGPMHSYEQYF; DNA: TGTGCCAGCAGCCAAACGGGACCCATGCACTCCTACGAGCAGTACTTC
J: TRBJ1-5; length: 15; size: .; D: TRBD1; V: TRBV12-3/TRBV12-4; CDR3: CASRGGQGTYQPQHF; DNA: TGTGCCAGCAGGGGAGGACAGGGGACATATCAGCCCCAGCATTTT
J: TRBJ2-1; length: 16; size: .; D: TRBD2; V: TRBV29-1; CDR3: CSVAGLAFQSYNEQFF; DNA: TGCAGCGTGGCTGGACTAGCGTTTCAGTCCTACAATGAGCAGTTCTTC
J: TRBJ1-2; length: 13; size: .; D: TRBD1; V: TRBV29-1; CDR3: CSADRASPYGYTF; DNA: TGCAGCGCCGACAGGGCTAGTCCCTATGGCTACACCTTC
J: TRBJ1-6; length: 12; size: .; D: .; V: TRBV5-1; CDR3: CASSLDGLPLHF; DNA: TGCGCCAGCAGCTTGGACGGACTGCCCCTCCACTTT
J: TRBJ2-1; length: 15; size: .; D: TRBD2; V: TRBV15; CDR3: CATSVGGGAYNEQFF; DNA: TGTGCCACGTCGGTCGGGGGGGGAGCCTACAATGAGCAGTTCTTC
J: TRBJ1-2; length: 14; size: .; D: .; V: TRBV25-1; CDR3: CASSDRGGSYGYTF; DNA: TGTGCCAGCAGTGACCGTGGGGGTTCCTATGGCTACACCTTC
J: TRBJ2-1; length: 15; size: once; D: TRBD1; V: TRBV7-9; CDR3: CASSRLVGGSNEQFF; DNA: TGTGCCAGCAGCCGACTCGTAGGGGGCTCCAATGAGCAGTTCTTC
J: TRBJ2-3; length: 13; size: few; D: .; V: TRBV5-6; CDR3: CASRQTGTDTQYF; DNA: TGTGCCAGCAGGCAGACAGGCACAGATACGCAGTATTTT
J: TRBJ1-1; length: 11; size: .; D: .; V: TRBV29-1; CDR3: CSVPTPSGAFF; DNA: TGCAGCGTTCCAACGCCGTCTGGGGCTTTCTTT
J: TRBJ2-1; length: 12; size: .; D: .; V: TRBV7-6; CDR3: CASSRAINEQFF; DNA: TGTGCCAGCAGCCGAGCTATTAATGAGCAGTTCTTC
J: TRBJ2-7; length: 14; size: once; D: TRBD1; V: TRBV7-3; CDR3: CASSRRGTDYEQYF; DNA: TGTGCCAGCAGCCGAAGGGGGACAGATTACGAGCAGTACTTC
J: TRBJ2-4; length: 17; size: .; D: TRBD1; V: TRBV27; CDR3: CASKGTGVALAKNIQYF; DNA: TGTGCCAGCAAGGGGACAGGGGTCGCGCTTGCCAAAAACATTCAGTACTTC
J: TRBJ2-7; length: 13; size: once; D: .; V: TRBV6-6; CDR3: CASSYSKDYEQYF; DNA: TGTGCCAGCAGTTACTCGAAAGACTACGAGCAGTACTTC
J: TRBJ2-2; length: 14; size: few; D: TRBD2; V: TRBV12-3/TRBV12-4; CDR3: CASSPGGSTGELFF; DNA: TGTGCCAGCAGTCCCGGGGGGAGCACCGGGGAGCTGTTTTTT
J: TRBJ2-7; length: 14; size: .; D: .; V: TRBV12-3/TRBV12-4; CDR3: CASSLSAASLEQYF; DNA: TGTGCCAGCAGTCTCTCGGCGGCCTCCCTTGAGCAGTACTTC
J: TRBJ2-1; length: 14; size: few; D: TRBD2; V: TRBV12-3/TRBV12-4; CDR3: CASIRTSFSNEQFF; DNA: TGTGCCAGCATCCGGACTAGCTTCTCCAATGAGCAGTTCTTC
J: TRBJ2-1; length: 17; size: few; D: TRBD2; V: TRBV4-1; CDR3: CASSHLGLAGGYNEQFF; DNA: TGCGCCAGCAGCCATCTAGGACTAGCGGGGGGATACAATGAGCAGTTCTTC
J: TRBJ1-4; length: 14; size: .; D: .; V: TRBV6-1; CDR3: CASRRGENHEKLFF; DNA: TGTGCCAGCAGGAGGGGGGAGAACCATGAAAAACTGTTTTTT
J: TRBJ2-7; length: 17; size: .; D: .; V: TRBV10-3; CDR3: CAISEFLRTTAIGEQYF; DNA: TGTGCCATCAGTGAGTTTCTCCGGACTACTGCTATAGGCGAGCAGTACTTC
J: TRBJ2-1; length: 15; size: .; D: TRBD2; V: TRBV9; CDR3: CASSVVAGNGNEQFF; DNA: TGTGCCAGCAGCGTAGTAGCGGGAAATGGCAATGAGCAGTTCTTC
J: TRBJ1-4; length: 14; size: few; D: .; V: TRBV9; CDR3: CASSVHGQNEKLFF; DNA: TGTGCCAGCAGCGTCCATGGACAGAATGAAAAACTGTTTTTT
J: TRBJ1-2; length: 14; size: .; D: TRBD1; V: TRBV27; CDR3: CASSAINRGPGYTF; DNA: TGTGCCAGCAGTGCTATTAACAGGGGTCCCGGCTACACCTTC
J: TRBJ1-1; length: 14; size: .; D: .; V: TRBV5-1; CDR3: CASSLQDVNTEAFF; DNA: TGCGCCAGCAGCTTACAGGATGTGAACACTGAAGCTTTCTTT
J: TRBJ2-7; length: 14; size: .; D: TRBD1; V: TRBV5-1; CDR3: CASSLGPGQVEQYF; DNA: TGCGCCAGCAGCTTGGGGCCGGGACAGGTCGAGCAGTACTTC
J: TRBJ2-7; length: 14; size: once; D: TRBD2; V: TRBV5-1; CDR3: CASSWGGPDYEQYF; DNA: TGCGCCAGCAGCTGGGGGGGACCTGACTACGAGCAGTACTTC
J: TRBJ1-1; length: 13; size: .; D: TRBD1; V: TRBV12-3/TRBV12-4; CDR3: CASTLTGSTEAFF; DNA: TGTGCCAGCACCCTGACAGGGAGTACTGAAGCTTTCTTT
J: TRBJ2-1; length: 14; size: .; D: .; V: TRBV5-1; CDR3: CASMGQGAYNEQFF; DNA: TGCGCCAGCATGGGTCAGGGAGCCTACAATGAGCAGTTCTTC
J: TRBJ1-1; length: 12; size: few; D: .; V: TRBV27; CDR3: CASRSLGTEAFF; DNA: TGTGCCAGTCGCTCTCTGGGCACTGAAGCTTTCTTT
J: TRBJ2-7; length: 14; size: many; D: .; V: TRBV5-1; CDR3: CASSLGQGSYEQYF; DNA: TGCGCCAGCAGCTTGGGGCAGGGGTCCTACGAGCAGTACTTC
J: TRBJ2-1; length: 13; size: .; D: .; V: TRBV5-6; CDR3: CASSSGPINEQFF; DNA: TGTGCCAGCAGCTCAGGTCCTATCAATGAGCAGTTCTTC
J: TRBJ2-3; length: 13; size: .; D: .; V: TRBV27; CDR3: CASSLYGSDTQYF; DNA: TGTGCCAGCAGTTTATATGGGTCAGATACGCAGTATTTT
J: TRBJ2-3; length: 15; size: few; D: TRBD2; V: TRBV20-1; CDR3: CSALFGAGGTDTQYF; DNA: TGCAGTGCCCTCTTTGGGGCGGGAGGAACAGATACGCAGTATTTT
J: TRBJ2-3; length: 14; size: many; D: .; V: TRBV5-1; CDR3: CASSLEGGTDTQYF; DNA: TGCGCCAGCAGCTTGGAAGGGGGCACAGATACGCAGTATTTT
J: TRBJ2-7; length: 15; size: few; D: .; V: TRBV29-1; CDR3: CSVARASRSSYEQYF; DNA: TGCAGCGTCGCAAGGGCTAGCAGGAGCTCCTACGAGCAGTACTTC
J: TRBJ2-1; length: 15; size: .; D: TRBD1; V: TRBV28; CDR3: CASSFGTGVFDEQFF; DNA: TGTGCCAGCAGTTTTGGGACAGGGGTATTCGATGAGCAGTTCTTC
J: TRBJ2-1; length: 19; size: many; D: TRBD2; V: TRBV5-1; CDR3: CASSLEQGLAGGLDNEQFF; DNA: TGCGCCAGCAGCTTGGAACAGGGCCTAGCGGGAGGCCTGGACAATGAGCAGTTCTTC
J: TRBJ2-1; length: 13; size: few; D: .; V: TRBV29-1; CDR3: CSVPGLGRNEQFF; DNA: TGCAGCGTTCCCGGGCTAGGCCGCAATGAGCAGTTCTTC
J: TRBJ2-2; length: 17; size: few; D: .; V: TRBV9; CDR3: CASSVASYAPGNGELFF; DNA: TGTGCCAGCAGCGTAGCCTCGTACGCCCCAGGGAACGGGGAGCTGTTTTTT
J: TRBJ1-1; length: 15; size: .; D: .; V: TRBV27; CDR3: CASSLSQGWNTEAFF; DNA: TGTGCCAGCAGTTTATCCCAGGGATGGAACACTGAAGCTTTCTTT
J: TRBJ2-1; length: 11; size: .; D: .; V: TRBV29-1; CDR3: CSVESGTLQFF; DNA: TGCAGCGTTGAGTCGGGGACTCTCCAGTTTTTC
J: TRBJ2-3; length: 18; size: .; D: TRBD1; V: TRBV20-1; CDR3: CSARDLWAGGRGTDTQYF; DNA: TGCAGTGCTAGAGATCTATGGGCAGGGGGCCGTGGCACAGATACGCAGTATTTT
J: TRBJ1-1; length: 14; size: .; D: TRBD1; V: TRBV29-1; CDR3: CSADTTGGGFEAFF; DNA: TGCAGCGCTGACACAACAGGGGGCGGGTTTGAAGCTTTCTTT
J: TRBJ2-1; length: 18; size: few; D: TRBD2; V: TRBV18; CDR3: CASSPRWEGLSSYNEQFF; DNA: TGTGCCAGCTCACCACGGTGGGAGGGCCTAAGCTCCTACAATGAGCAGTTCTTC
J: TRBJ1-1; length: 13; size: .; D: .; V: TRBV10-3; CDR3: CAISSFGSTEAFF; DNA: TGTGCCATCAGCAGTTTTGGTAGCACTGAAGCTTTCTTT
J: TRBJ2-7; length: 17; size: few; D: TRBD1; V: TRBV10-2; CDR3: CASSERPGQGVPYEQYF; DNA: TGCGCCAGCAGTGAGAGGCCCGGACAGGGGGTTCCCTACGAGCAGTACTTC
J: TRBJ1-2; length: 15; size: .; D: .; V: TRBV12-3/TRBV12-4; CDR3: CASSPAGRGNYGYTF; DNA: TGTGCCAGCAGCCCAGCTGGGCGGGGCAACTATGGCTACACCTTC
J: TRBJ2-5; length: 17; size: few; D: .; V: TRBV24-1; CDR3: CATSVLGGGAAQETQYF; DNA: TGTGCCACCAGTGTCCTGGGAGGGGGCGCGGCTCAAGAGACCCAGTACTTC
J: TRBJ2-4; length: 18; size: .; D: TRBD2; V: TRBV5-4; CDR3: CASSLNPTGGPRENIQYF; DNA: TGTGCCAGCAGCTTAAACCCTACGGGAGGGCCTCGGGAAAACATTCAGTACTTC
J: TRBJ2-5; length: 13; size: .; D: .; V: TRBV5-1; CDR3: CASSLRDQETQYF; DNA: TGCGCCAGCAGCTTGCGGGACCAAGAGACCCAGTACTTC
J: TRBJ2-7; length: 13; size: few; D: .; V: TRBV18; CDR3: CASSPTAGGEQYF; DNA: TGTGCCAGCTCACCAACGGCAGGGGGGGAGCAGTACTTC